The next 32 T cell receptor beta chains were all read from a single sample in a study of cytomegalovirus exposure and HLA in healthy donors. Here immunoSEQ multiplex PCR was the method, and the copy in TCRdb shows in-frame clones only, minus some. The table records roughly 150,000 clones, about nine tenths of them present only once. Sequencing was done on a sample of PBMCs. The receptors were sampled from a woman in her thirties in good health and CMV-seronegative.

V usage is TRBV19 and J usage is TRBJ1-2, with 7 bases that match TRBD1. The J segment lost 4 bases and the V segment lost 6 bases, leaving 8 bases of the junction unmatched. Germline CDR1 reads LNHDA; CDR2 reads SQIVND (reference sequence). This CDR3 is built from 14 residues. Here the CDR3 DNA reads TGTGCCAGTAGAACACCGGGACAGCTCTATGGCTACACCTTC. Protein: CASRTPGQLYGYTF.

The chain's CDR3 is CASSGGSTDTQYF. The CDR3, as DNA: TGCGCCAGCAGTGGAGGTAGCACAGATACGCAGTATTTT. This chain joins TRBV5-1 and TRBJ2-3; D perhaps matches TRBD2 (5 bases). The germline V and J ends were trimmed by 5 bases and 0 bases, with 7 bases remaining between them. The CDR3 spans 13 residues. Germline V gene sequence: CDR1 SGHRS, CDR2 YFSETQ.

The rearrangement joins TRBV7-6 to TRBJ2-7; 7 nucleotides agree with TRBD2. Germline V lookup: CDR1 SGHVS, CDR2 FNYEAQ. V trimming: 4 bases; J trimming: 7 bases; junction bases outside the gene matches: 10. CDR3 size: 14 residues. The CDR3 here is CASSSPGTIKEQYF. The CDR3 DNA sequence: TGTGCCAGCAGCTCGCCGGGGACTATTAAGGAGCAGTACTTC.

CDR3: CSVVPRETHNEQFF. CDR3 sequence (DNA): TGCAGCGTTGTTCCCCGGGAAACGCACAATGAGCAGTTCTTC. The chain has TRBV29-1 and TRBJ2-1; the D gene is possibly TRBD2 (5 bases). The V end was cut by 4 bases, the J end by 5 bases, with 15 bases between. The CDR3 contains 14 residues. Germline V gives CDR1 SQVTM, CDR2 ANQGSEA.

The V call is TRBV13, the J call TRBJ2-1, with 9 positions matching TRBD2. The J segment lost 5 bases and the V segment lost 0 bases, leaving 2 bases of the junction unmatched. Germline V lookup: CDR1 PRHDT, CDR2 FYEKMQ (reference sequence). This CDR3 region has 15 residues. CDR3 bases: TGTGCCAGCAGCTTAGGGACTAGCGGTCACAATGAGCAGTTCTTC. Its translation is CASSLGTSGHNEQFF.

This clone was seen just once. V usage is TRBV6-1 and J usage is TRBJ2-7; D is uncertain. In germline, CDR1 is MNHNS, CDR2 SASEGT. The V and J ends lost 4 bases and 2 bases respectively, with 12 bases between them. The CDR3 extends over 14 amino acids. For the CDR3, the DNA is TGTGCCAGCAGTGCACTTTCGAATCCCTACGAGCAGTACTTC. Amino acid sequence: CASSALSNPYEQYF.

J is TRBJ1-1 and V is TRBV6-5; D call uncertain. The CDR3 sequence is 14 residues long. The V gene's germline CDR1 is MNHEY and CDR2 SVGAGI. The V and J ends lost 5 bases and 1 base respectively, with 11 bases between them. The CDR3 here is CASSNLGGNTEAFF. In DNA form, the CDR3 reads TGTGCCAGCAGTAACCTCGGCGGGAACACTGAAGCTTTCTTT.

V usage is TRBV7-2 and J usage is TRBJ1-1, with D possibly being TRBD1 (6 bases). This CDR3 region has 12 residues. The V gene lost 5 bases and the J gene lost 5 bases, with 9 bases spanning the gap. Germline V gene data show CDR1 as SGHTA and CDR2 as FQGNSA. CDR3 in DNA: TGTGCCAGCAGCCAAGGGGGGACTGAAGCTTTCTTT. It translates to CASSQGGTEAFF.

The J gene is TRBJ2-2, the V gene TRBV5-4; D remains unclear. There are 12 residues in the CDR3. Trimming stripped 0 bases from V and 6 bases from J, with 3 bases between. The germline V gene has CDR1 SGHNT and CDR2 YYREEE (reference sequence). As DNA, the CDR3 is TGTGCCAGCAGCTTGGGGGCCGGGGAGCTGTTTTTT. It translates to CASSLGAGELFF.

As regards this clone: The junction departs from germline at one end; a sequencing error may be responsible. V usage is TRBV19 and J usage is TRBJ1-1, with D possibly TRBD1 on 5 matching bases. Per the germline V gene, CDR1 is LNHDA and CDR2 is SQIVND (reference sequence). This CDR3 has 14 amino acids. The CDR3 DNA follows: TGTGCCAGTAGCATAGGGACGGAGAACACTGAAGCTTTCTTT. Translated: CASSIGTENTEAFF.

J is TRBJ1-3 and V is TRBV28; TRBD1 might be the D (6 bases). V lost 6 bases to trimming and J lost 0 bases, with 9 bases between them. Germline V gives CDR1 MDHEN, CDR2 SYDVKM. The CDR3 length is 14 residues. The CDR3 DNA follows: TGTGCCAGCAGCCCGGACAGCTCTGGAAACACCATATATTTT. Protein product: CASSPDSSGNTIYF.

This clone was found once. The chain joins TRBV28 to TRBJ1-5, with 8 bases fitting TRBD1. Germline V CDR1 and CDR2: MDHEN, SYDVKM. CDR3 size: 15 residues. V lost 6 bases and J lost 2; bases outside the gene matches: 6. DNA for the CDR3: TGTGCCAGCAGCGCCGGGACAGGAGGCAATCAGCCCCAGCATTTT. This encodes CASSAGTGGNQPQHF. The whole variable domain, filled in from reference TRBV28 and TRBJ1-5, reads DVKVTQSSRYLVKRTGEKVFLECVQDMDHENMFWYRQDPGLGLRLIYFSYDVKMKEKGDIPEGYSVSREKKERFSLILESASTNQTSMYLCASSAGTGGNQPQHFGDGTRLSIL.

This clone showed up just a few times. This rearrangement joins TRBV10-1 to TRBJ2-7, with a tentative D call TRBD2 (6 bases). This CDR3 spans 12 amino acids. The V gene's germline CDR1 is WNHNN and CDR2 SYGVQD (reference sequence). Trimming took off 7 bases at V and 11 bases at J, with 18 bases between the two ends. The CDR3 DNA reads as TGCGCCAGCAAAATTGATCCGGGGGAGGAGTACTTC. Translated, it gives CASKIDPGEEYF.

This clone has just one count. The rearrangement links TRBV29-1 to TRBJ2-7; 10 positions agree with TRBD2. The CDR3 runs to 15 residues. The V and J ends lost 4 bases and 3 bases, in that order; junction bases with no gene match: 9. Germline CDR1 SQVTM, CDR2 ANQGSEA. For the CDR3, the DNA is TGCAGCGTTGCTCCAAAGGGACTAGCGATCTACGAGCAGTACTTC. Residues: CSVAPKGLAIYEQYF.

V is TRBV7-2 and J is TRBJ2-7; possibly TRBD2 for D (7 bases). This CDR3 is built from 13 residues. Germline V gene lookup returns CDR1 SGHTA and CDR2 FQGNSA. Trimming removed 5 bases from V and 4 bases from J, with 12 bases in between. This CDR3 reads CASSRGAGYEQYF. CDR3 coding DNA: TGTGCCAGCAGCCGGGGGGCAGGGTACGAGCAGTACTTC.

The chain uses TRBV7-9 and TRBJ2-7; D unclear. CDR1 is SEHNR and CDR2 is FQNEAQ in the germline V gene (reference sequence). V was pared by 4 bases and J by 5 bases, with 21 bases between. The CDR3 spans 16 residues. The CDR3 is CASSSPDDPNRDEQYF. CDR3 DNA sequence: TGTGCCAGCAGCTCCCCGGACGATCCCAATCGGGACGAGCAGTACTTC.

J is TRBJ1-5 and V is TRBV28; perhaps TRBD1 as D (5 bases). Per the germline V gene, CDR1 is MDHEN and CDR2 is SYDVKM. V was clipped by 8 bases and J by 9 bases, with 20 bases between them. The CDR3 contains 14 residues. The CDR3 sequence: CASGTDGAGAPQHF. The CDR3 coding sequence is TGTGCCAGCGGCACAGACGGGGCTGGGGCGCCCCAGCATTTT. The entire variable domain, with the rest obtained from reference TRBV28 and TRBJ1-5, is as follows: DVKVTQSSRYLVKRTGEKVFLECVQDMDHENMFWYRQDPGLGLRLIYFSYDVKMKEKGDIPEGYSVSREKKERFSLILESASTNQTSMYLCASGTDGAGAPQHFGDGTRLSIL.

The rearrangement joins TRBV29-1 to TRBJ2-2; D not certain. Germline assignment: CDR1 SQVTM and CDR2 ANQGSEA. The CDR3 is made up of 14 amino acids. Trimming took off 5 bases at V and 2 bases at J, with 12 bases between the two ends. The CDR3 protein is CSVSSRLNTGELFF. The CDR3 DNA follows: TGCAGCGTTTCGTCAAGACTTAACACCGGGGAGCTGTTTTTT.

This chain uses TRBV5-1 with TRBJ2-1; TRBD1 aligns across 9 bases. CDR1 is SGHRS and CDR2 is YFSETQ in the germline V gene. V was clipped by 4 bases and J by 9 bases; unmatched bases: 8. The CDR3 loop spans 14 amino acids. The CDR3 DNA reads TGCGCCAGCAGCAGCCGGACAGGGGTGCCTGAGCAGTTCTTC. It is translated as CASSSRTGVPEQFF. The entire variable domain, with the rest obtained from reference TRBV5-1 and TRBJ2-1, is as follows: KAGVTQTPRYLIKTRGQQVTLSCSPISGHRSVSWYQQTPGQGLQFLFEYFSETQRNKGNFPGRFSGRQFSNSRSEMNVSTLELGDSALYLCASSSRTGVPEQFFGPGTRLTVL.

This rearrangement joins TRBV5-6 to TRBJ1-5; D gene unclear. The ends were cut back, 4 bases at V and 4 bases at J, with 12 bases in the middle. Germline V gene data show CDR1 as SGHDT and CDR2 as YYEEEE. This CDR3 has 14 residues. The CDR3 bases are TGTGCCAGCAGCCTTGGCAGGCATAATCAGCCCCAGCATTTT. Its protein is CASSLGRHNQPQHF.

This clone appeared once. This rearrangement joins TRBV5-1 to TRBJ2-1; 10 positions match TRBD2. V was pared by 5 bases and J by 4 bases, with 3 bases of the junction left unmatched. Germline V gene lookup returns CDR1 SGHRS and CDR2 YFSETQ. The CDR3 length is 14 residues. In DNA form, the CDR3 reads TGCGCCAGCAGTCTAGCGGGAGTATACAATGAGCAGTTCTTC. The encoded protein is CASSLAGVYNEQFF.

CDR3 sequence reads: CASSLGGQTNEQFF. CDR3 bases: TGTGCCAGCAGCTTAGGGGGACAGACCAATGAGCAGTTCTTC. J is TRBJ2-1 and V is TRBV11-3, with 7 positions matching TRBD1. CDR3 length equals 14 residues. The germline CDR1 and CDR2 sequences are SGHNT and YENEEA. The ends lost 1 base at V and 6 bases at J; junction bases unmatched: 3.

The chain couples TRBV2 to TRBJ2-5, with D maybe TRBD1 (6 bases). Trimming removed 8 bases from V and 4 bases from J, with 20 bases in between. The CDR3 covers 15 residues. Germline lookup yields CDR1 SNHLY and CDR2 FYNNEI. This chain's CDR3 is CASPRSGRGVETQYF. Written as DNA, the CDR3 is TGTGCCAGCCCCCGGTCGGGCAGGGGCGTAGAGACCCAGTACTTC.

The chain couples TRBV28 to TRBJ1-3, with 8 positions matching TRBD1. CDR3 length: 15 amino acids. Unmatched junction bases numbered 8, after V lost 6 bases and J lost 4 bases. Germline CDR1 and CDR2: MDHEN and SYDVKM. The CDR3 protein is CASSPQGARGNTIYF. The CDR3 DNA is TGTGCCAGCAGCCCGCAGGGGGCAAGGGGAAACACCATATATTTT. Full variable domain (rest looked up from reference TRBV28 and TRBJ1-3): DVKVTQSSRYLVKRTGEKVFLECVQDMDHENMFWYRQDPGLGLRLIYFSYDVKMKEKGDIPEGYSVSREKKERFSLILESASTNQTSMYLCASSPQGARGNTIYFGEGSWLTVV.

This sequence joins TRBV2 and TRBJ1-6; 10 bases are a match to TRBD1. This CDR3 contains 15 residues. From germline, CDR1 is SNHLY and CDR2 FYNNEI. V was pared by 7 bases and J by 7 bases, with 7 bases of the junction left unmatched. The DNA for the CDR3 is TGTGCCAGCAAGACCGGGACAGGGGACAATTCACCCCTCCACTTT. The encoded protein is CASKTGTGDNSPLHF.

This chain joins TRBV9 and TRBJ2-7, with D possibly being TRBD2 (5 bases). Between the trimmed V and J ends, which lost 0 bases and 5 bases, there was a span of 15 bases. Germline V gene lookup returns CDR1 SGDLS and CDR2 YYNGEE. The CDR3 length is 15 residues. The CDR3 nucleotides read TGTGCCAGCAGCGTAGGGGCCGGGGAGTGGAACGAGCAGTACTTC. The encoded protein is CASSVGAGEWNEQYF.

The V call is TRBV28, the J call TRBJ1-2; TRBD1 might be the D (5 bases). Trimming removed 3 bases at V and 3 bases at J, with 8 bases between. This CDR3 spans 13 amino acids. Germline CDR1 reads MDHEN; CDR2 reads SYDVKM. This CDR3 is CASSFDRDYGYTF. The CDR3 DNA sequence: TGTGCCAGCAGTTTTGACAGAGACTATGGCTACACCTTC.

The chain couples TRBV28 to TRBJ1-6; the D gene is possibly TRBD1 (5 bases). The germline V and J ends were trimmed by 7 bases and 8 bases, with 18 bases remaining between them. The germline gives CDR1 MDHEN, CDR2 SYDVKM. CDR3 length equals 15 residues. The CDR3 sequence is CASIPGTGNDSPLHF. The CDR3 DNA is TGTGCCAGCATTCCCGGGACGGGAAATGATTCACCCCTCCACTTT. Full variable domain (missing parts from reference TRBV28 and TRBJ1-6): DVKVTQSSRYLVKRTGEKVFLECVQDMDHENMFWYRQDPGLGLRLIYFSYDVKMKEKGDIPEGYSVSREKKERFSLILESASTNQTSMYLCASIPGTGNDSPLHFGNGTRLTVT.

This clone was observed a single time. The rearrangement uses TRBV29-1 and TRBJ2-7, with D perhaps given as TRBD1 or TRBD2 (5 bases each). The CDR3 consists of 14 residues. The V and J ends lost 4 bases and 0 bases respectively, with 13 bases between them. The germline gives CDR1 SQVTM, CDR2 ANQGSEA. The CDR3 region has the DNA TGCAGCGTTGCTTCGGGACGGCGCTCCTACGAGCAGTACTTC. Translating gives CSVASGRRSYEQYF.

V is TRBV7-7 and J is TRBJ2-2, with D perhaps TRBD2 (6 bases). Germline V gives CDR1 SSHAT, CDR2 FNYEAQ (reference sequence). Between the trimmed V and J ends, which lost 3 bases and 3 bases, there was a span of 20 bases. The CDR3 contains 18 residues. The CDR3 DNA reads as TGTGCCAGCAGCTTGGGGGAGGAGGATCCCCTCCACACCGGGGAGCTGTTTTTT. It specifies CASSLGEEDPLHTGELFF.

The chain combines TRBV9 with TRBJ2-5; D tentatively reads TRBD1 or TRBD2 (6 bases each). Per the germline V gene, CDR1 is SGDLS and CDR2 is YYNGEE. With 1 base removed from V and 4 bases from J, the gap between germline ends came to 14 bases. This CDR3 has 15 amino acids. CDR3 amino acids: CASSVSGATGETQYF. DNA for the CDR3: TGTGCCAGCAGCGTATCGGGGGCTACAGGAGAGACCCAGTACTTC.

J is TRBJ2-3 and V is TRBV27; a possible D gene is TRBD2 (6 bases). V shed 5 bases and J shed 0 bases, with 21 bases lying between them. This CDR3 comprises 18 residues. Germline CDR1 reads MNHEY; CDR2 reads SMNVEV (reference sequence). The CDR3 spells CASSEVEGWGTSTDTQYF. CDR3 in DNA: TGTGCCAGCAGTGAAGTCGAGGGTTGGGGGACTAGCACAGATACGCAGTATTTT.